These 13 T cell receptor beta chains were sequenced from one sample in a study of shared clonotypes between healthy human individuals. Sequencing was performed with immunoSEQ multiplex PCR; in TCRdb, only in-frame clones are kept and a portion is missing. Of 1,500,000 or so clones listed, roughly 96% were seen once; the top ten hold approximately 1.2%. Sequenced sample: naive CD4+ T cells sorted from blood. Subset indicated: CD45RA+ positively selected. These receptors were collected from a man aged 25-45 years in good health.

This sequence joins TRBV7-2 and TRBJ1-1; no clear D. Germline CDR1 and CDR2: SGHTA and FQGNSA. The CDR3 runs 13 residues. Trimming left V 3 bases short and J 1 base short, with 6 bases between. The CDR3 here is CASSFEPNTEAFF. DNA for the CDR3: TGTGCCAGCAGCTTTGAACCGAACACTGAAGCTTTCTTT.

The chain recombines TRBV2 with TRBJ1-5, with D maybe TRBD1 (6 bases). Germline V gives CDR1 SNHLY, CDR2 FYNNEI. V lost 0 bases, J lost 6 bases, and 18 bases lay in between. CDR3 length: 17 residues. The CDR3 region is CASSEAEIRDISQPQHF. CDR3 in DNA: TGTGCCAGCAGTGAAGCGGAGATCCGGGACATTAGTCAGCCCCAGCATTTT.

This sequence joins TRBV7-9 and TRBJ2-3, with D unclear. The CDR3 is 13 amino acids. The V end lost 5 bases, the J end lost 2 bases, and 8 bases lay between the germline ends. The V gene's germline CDR1 is SEHNR and CDR2 FQNEAQ (reference sequence). The CDR3 sequence is CASSDLYTDTQYF. As DNA, the CDR3 is TGTGCCAGCAGCGACTTGTACACAGATACGCAGTATTTT.

The V gene is TRBV11-2, the J gene TRBJ2-6; 7 bases agree with TRBD1. Germline lookup yields CDR1 SGHAT and CDR2 FQNNGV. Trimming took 3 bases from V and 0 from J; bases not matched to a gene: 8. CDR3 length: 18 residues. The CDR3 region is CASSLGQFSSSGANVLTF. In DNA form, the CDR3 reads TGTGCCAGCAGCTTGGGACAGTTTTCCTCCTCTGGGGCCAACGTCCTGACTTTC.

The J gene is TRBJ1-2, the V gene TRBV6-1, with D hard to call. V lost 8 bases to trimming and J lost 8 bases, with 15 bases between them. Germline values: CDR1 MNHNS, CDR2 SASEGT. This CDR3 is built from 12 residues. The CDR3 DNA reads TGTGCCAGCCTTAGGATGGCGTTCGGCTACACCTTC. Translated: CASLRMAFGYTF.

This clone came up once. This chain links TRBV9 with TRBJ1-4, with TRBD1 matching 7 bases. V trimming: 0 bases; J trimming: 12 bases; junction bases outside the gene matches: 14. CDR3 size: 16 residues. CDR1 SGDLS and CDR2 YYNGEE come from the germline V gene. For the CDR3, the DNA is TGTGCCAGCAGCGTAGCCTCGACAGGGCCTGCCGGGGAACTGTTTTTT. It encodes CASSVASTGPAGELFF.

V is TRBV10-3 and J is TRBJ1-1; D is undetermined. This CDR3 has 12 amino acids. Germline lookup yields CDR1 ENHRY and CDR2 SYGVKD. The V and J ends lost 6 bases and 7 bases respectively, with 12 bases between them. DNA for the CDR3: TGTGCCATCAGCGTGGACGGATTTGAAGCTTTCTTT. Translation gives CAISVDGFEAFF.

The rearrangement links TRBV18 to TRBJ2-7; D gene unclear. V was trimmed by 3 bases and J by 6 bases, leaving 15 bases between them. The CDR3 loop spans 14 amino acids. CDR1 is KGHSH and CDR2 is LQKENI in the germline V gene. CDR3 nucleotide sequence: TGTGCCAGCTCACCGTCCCGCTCCCCGGGCGAGCAGTACTTC. Amino acids: CASSPSRSPGEQYF.

The V and J genes are TRBV4-1 and TRBJ1-5; 9 nucleotides match TRBD1. V gave up 3 bases and J gave up 4 bases; unmatched junction bases: 4. The V gene's germline CDR1 is MGHRA and CDR2 YSYEKL. This CDR3 has 15 residues. The CDR3 DNA follows: TGCGCCAGCAGCCACCAGGACAGGGGTAATCAGCCCCAGCATTTT. This translates into CASSHQDRGNQPQHF.

V gene TRBV10-2 combines with J gene TRBJ2-7; a possible D gene is TRBD2 (5 bases). Between the trimmed V and J ends, which lost 4 bases and 3 bases, there was a span of 10 bases. CDR1 is WSHSY and CDR2 is SAAADI in the germline V gene. The CDR3 sequence is 13 residues long. This CDR3 is CASSVADYYEQYF. CDR3 nucleotides: TGCGCCAGCAGTGTCGCAGACTACTACGAGCAGTACTTC.

The V call is TRBV6-1, the J call TRBJ2-2; no firm D call. The germline V and J ends were trimmed by 4 bases and 13 bases, with 10 bases remaining between them. From germline, CDR1 is MNHNS and CDR2 SASEGT. This CDR3 contains 11 residues. CDR3 sequence: CASSGFFRLFF. The DNA of the CDR3 is TGTGCCAGCAGTGGCTTTTTCAGGCTGTTTTTT.

With regard to this clone: Other DNA sequences within the sample encode an identical CDR3. DNA for the CDR3: TGCGCCAGCAGCTTGGACGTTTCGGAGACCCAGTACTTC. Its translation is CASSLDVSETQYF. The rearrangement uses TRBV5-1 and TRBJ2-5; D is unresolved. Germline CDR1 and CDR2: SGHRS and YFSETQ. V lost 0 bases and J 5 bases, leaving 8 bases between the germline ends. This CDR3 is built from 13 residues.

The chain carries TRBV7-2 and TRBJ2-5, with D possibly TRBD2 on 6 matching bases. The CDR3 is 15 residues long. Germline loops: CDR1 SGHTA, CDR2 FQGNSA. V lost 2 bases to trimming and J lost 2 bases, with 12 bases between them. The CDR3 loop reads CASSLMGRLQETQYF. CDR3 nucleotide sequence: TGTGCCAGCAGCTTAATGGGGAGGCTACAAGAGACCCAGTACTTC. The full variable domain, with the rest looked up from reference TRBV7-2 and TRBJ2-5, is GAGVSQSPSNKVTEKGKDVELRCDPISGHTALYWYRQSLGQGLEFLIYFQGNSAPDKSGLPSDRFSAERTGGSVSTLTIQRTQQEDSAVYLCASSLMGRLQETQYFGPGTRLLVL.